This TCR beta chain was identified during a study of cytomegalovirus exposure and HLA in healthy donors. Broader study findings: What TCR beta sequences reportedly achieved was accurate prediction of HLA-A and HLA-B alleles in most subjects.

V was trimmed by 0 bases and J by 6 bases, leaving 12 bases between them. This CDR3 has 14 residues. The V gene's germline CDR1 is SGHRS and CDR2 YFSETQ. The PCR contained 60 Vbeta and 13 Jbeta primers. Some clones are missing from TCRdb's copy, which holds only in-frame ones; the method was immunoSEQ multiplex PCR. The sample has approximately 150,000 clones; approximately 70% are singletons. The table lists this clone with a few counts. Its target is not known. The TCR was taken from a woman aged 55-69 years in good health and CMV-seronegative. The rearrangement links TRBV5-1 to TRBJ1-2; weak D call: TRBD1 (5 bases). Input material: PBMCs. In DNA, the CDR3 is TGCGCCAGCAGCTTGGCCGGGGGGGTAGATGGCTACACCTTC. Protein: CASSLAGGVDGYTF.